Shown below are 25 T cell receptor beta chains from a single sample sequenced in a study of blood T cell repertoires in COVID-19 (dated by TCRdb to 2020 to 2022). Libraries were made using the immunoSEQ multiplex PCR assay. This immuneACCESS table, as held by TCRdb, lists in-frame sequences with V and J called but not all clones. Of the missing ones, under half trace to an unresolved V gene in checked studies; the others have no known cause. This sample comprises more than 60,000 clones, 75% to 90% of them detected only once. Around 6.3% of the sample lies in the top ten. Material: peripheral blood. All receptors derive from a man of 80 years or more with COVID-19, enrolled during active disease.

The chain has TRBV12-5 and TRBJ2-3, with 7 bases identical to TRBD2. Trimming removed 4 bases from V and 0 bases from J; junction bases left unmatched: 4. Germline V gene data show CDR1 as LGHNT and CDR2 as FRNRAP. CDR3 length equals 15 residues. CDR3 DNA: TGTGCTAGTGGTTCCTCCGGGGGGAGCACAGATACGCAGTATTTT. This encodes CASGSSGGSTDTQYF.

The chain employs TRBV5-1 and TRBJ1-3; no reliable D call. Trimming removed 2 bases at V and 4 bases at J, with 7 bases between. The germline gives CDR1 SGHRS, CDR2 YFSETQ. The CDR3 runs 13 residues. CDR3 in amino acids: CASSFGVGNTIYF. In nucleotides, the CDR3 is TGCGCCAGCAGCTTCGGGGTCGGAAACACCATATATTTT.

This clone was detected once. V gene TRBV5-4 combines with J gene TRBJ2-5, with 10 bases matching TRBD2. Per germline, CDR1 SGHNT and CDR2 YYREEE (reference sequence). The trim removed 4 bases at V and 5 bases at J, leaving 14 bases unmatched. The CDR3 is 17 amino acids. CDR3: CASSLAGLAGEKETQYF. For the CDR3, the DNA is TGTGCCAGCAGCCTAGCGGGGCTAGCGGGGGAGAAGGAGACCCAGTACTTC.

The rearrangement uses TRBV5-5 and TRBJ1-4; no clear D gene. The CDR3 has 15 amino acids. The germline V gene has CDR1 SGHKS and CDR2 YYEKEE (reference sequence). V was clipped by 0 bases and J by 0 bases, with 6 bases between them. The CDR3 loop reads CASSLDGATNEKLFF. In nucleotides, the CDR3 is TGTGCCAGCAGCTTGGACGGGGCAACTAATGAAAAACTGTTTTTT.

The chain uses TRBV28 and TRBJ1-5; 7 bases are a match to TRBD1. V dropped 7 bases and J dropped 2; count of bases not matched to a gene: 11. CDR3 length: 16 residues. Germline CDR1 and CDR2: MDHEN and SYDVKM. The chain's CDR3 is CASIPQRGHGNQPQHF. The CDR3 DNA reads as TGTGCCAGCATTCCCCAGAGGGGGCATGGCAATCAGCCCCAGCATTTT.

This clone was picked up one time. J is TRBJ2-3 and V is TRBV5-1; the D is unclear. V dropped 1 base and J dropped 0 bases, with 9 bases sitting between them. The CDR3 spans 15 residues. Germline V gene lookup returns CDR1 SGHRS and CDR2 YFSETQ. CDR3 sequence reads: CASSLQAQSTDTQYF. The CDR3 DNA reads as TGCGCCAGCAGCTTGCAGGCACAGAGCACAGATACGCAGTATTTT.

In its sample, this clone was seen once. The V call is TRBV3-1 (or the pseudogene TRBV3-2), the J call TRBJ2-1; 11 bases match TRBD2. The CDR3 loop spans 16 amino acids. CDR1 LGHDT and CDR2 YNNKEL come from the germline V gene (reference sequence). The V gene end was trimmed by 3 bases and the J gene end by 6 bases; junction bases not matched to a gene: 7. The CDR3 is CASSHFSGGAGNEQFF. In DNA, the CDR3 is TGTGCCAGCAGCCACTTTAGCGGGGGGGCGGGCAATGAGCAGTTCTTC.

V gene TRBV7-3 combines with J gene TRBJ1-2, with a possible D match to TRBD1 (5 bases). The germline V and J ends were trimmed by 1 base and 8 bases, with 11 bases remaining between them. Germline-derived CDR1 and CDR2 are SGHTA and FQGTGA. CDR3 length: 13 amino acids. The CDR3 DNA is TGTGCCAGCAGCTTAAGTAGGGGCAGCGGCTACACCTTC. Its translation: CASSLSRGSGYTF.

V gene TRBV4-3 combines with J gene TRBJ2-4, with D uncertain. CDR3 length: 15 residues. CDR1 and CDR2 from the germline V gene are LGHNA and YSLEER. Trimming took 3 bases from V and 0 from J, leaving 9 bases between them. The CDR3: CASSHHDTAKNIQYF. CDR3 bases: TGCGCCAGCAGCCATCACGACACAGCCAAAAACATTCAGTACTTC.

The rearrangement uses TRBV7-2 and TRBJ1-4; 8 bases fit TRBD1. The CDR3 spans 15 residues. The V gene's germline CDR1 is SGHTA and CDR2 FQGNSA. The J segment lost 5 bases and the V segment lost 2 bases, leaving 4 bases of the junction unmatched. CDR3: CASSLQGAGNEKLFF. For the CDR3, the DNA is TGTGCCAGCAGCTTACAGGGGGCGGGAAATGAAAAACTGTTTTTT.

The gene calls are TRBV6-2 or TRBV6-3 and TRBJ1-1; D gene ambiguous. V gave up 5 bases and J gave up 1 base, with 11 bases separating them. Germline assignment: CDR1 MNHEY and CDR2 SVGEGT. This CDR3 is 14 amino acids long. In DNA, the CDR3 is TGTGCCAGCAGTAAACCGACAACGAACACTGAAGCTTTCTTT. This translates into CASSKPTTNTEAFF.

This chain connects TRBV29-1 to TRBJ1-5; TRBD1 matches 8 bases. The CDR3 is 14 amino acids. Germline V gene sequence: CDR1 SQVTM, CDR2 ANQGSEA. V lost 4 bases, J lost 5 bases, and 7 bases stayed unmatched. CDR3 coding DNA: TGCAGCGTTGTTTCAGGGGGCATTGATCAGCCCCAGCATTTT. Amino acid sequence: CSVVSGGIDQPQHF.

The rearrangement uses TRBV29-1 and TRBJ1-2, with D perhaps matching TRBD1 (5 bases). This CDR3 contains 12 residues. The germline V and J ends were trimmed by 4 bases and 6 bases, with 12 bases remaining between them. CDR1 and CDR2 from the germline V gene are SQVTM and ANQGSEA. The DNA for the CDR3 is TGCAGCGTTGGGGTCAGGGTTGATGGCTACACCTTC. As protein: CSVGVRVDGYTF.

The V and J genes are TRBV6-5 and TRBJ2-7, with 9 bases lining up with TRBD1. The CDR3 spans 14 residues. Losses at the gene ends were 7 bases for V and 4 bases for J; bases not matched to a gene: 8. Germline-derived CDR1 and CDR2 are MNHEY and SVGAGI. CDR3 loop: CASIGQGSWYEQYF. The DNA of the CDR3 is TGTGCCAGCATAGGACAGGGGTCATGGTACGAGCAGTACTTC.

The rearrangement links TRBV5-1 to TRBJ2-1, with 10 bases lining up with TRBD2. Per the germline V gene, CDR1 is SGHRS and CDR2 is YFSETQ. With V trimmed by 4 bases and J by 4 bases, 5 bases remained unmatched. The CDR3 is made up of 15 amino acids. The CDR3 DNA follows: TGCGCCAGCAGCCCGGTAGCGGGGGGTTACAATGAGCAGTTCTTC. Its translation is CASSPVAGGYNEQFF. Using reference TRBV5-1 and TRBJ2-1 for the parts outside the CDR3, the full variable domain is KAGVTQTPRYLIKTRGQQVTLSCSPISGHRSVSWYQQTPGQGLQFLFEYFSETQRNKGNFPGRFSGRQFSNSRSEMNVSTLELGDSALYLCASSPVAGGYNEQFFGPGTRLTVL.

The rearrangement uses TRBV6-2 or TRBV6-3 and TRBJ2-1, with D perhaps matching TRBD2 (6 bases). The V gene lost 0 bases and the J gene lost 0 bases, with 18 bases spanning the gap. From germline, CDR1 is MNHEY and CDR2 SVGEGT. The CDR3 extends over 19 amino acids. CDR3 sequence reads: CASSYSIHGGSSSYNEQFF. CDR3 nucleotides: TGTGCCAGCAGTTACTCGATTCATGGGGGGTCTAGCTCCTACAATGAGCAGTTCTTC.

This clone was seen just once. The genes are TRBV20-1 and TRBJ2-3, with 7 positions matching TRBD1. Germline CDR1 is DFQATT and CDR2 is SNEGSKA (reference sequence). Unmatched junction bases numbered 8, after V lost 3 bases and J lost 5 bases. The CDR3 has 14 amino acids. In DNA, the CDR3 is TGCAGTGCTAGTAAGGGGGCAGGCGGAGATACGCAGTATTTT. Translated: CSASKGAGGDTQYF.

The J gene is TRBJ2-2, the V gene TRBV7-3; 10 bases are a match to TRBD1. Looked up from germline, CDR1 is SGHTA and CDR2 is FQGTGA. The CDR3 length is 16 residues. Unmatched junction bases numbered 2, after V lost 0 bases and J lost 4 bases. The CDR3 DNA reads as TGTGCCAGCAGCTTAACACGGGACAGGGGCACCGGGGAGCTGTTTTTT. Protein product: CASSLTRDRGTGELFF.

The chain carries TRBV5-6 and TRBJ1-1; D unclear. Per germline, CDR1 SGHDT and CDR2 YYEEEE. CDR3 size: 13 residues. V was pared by 0 bases and J by 9 bases, with 12 bases between. The CDR3: CASSLELSRQAFF. DNA of the CDR3: TGTGCCAGCAGCTTGGAATTGAGCAGGCAAGCTTTCTTT.

This clone occurred once. The chain uses TRBV21-1 and TRBJ1-5. TRBV21-1 is labeled a pseudogene. The CDR3 contains 21 residues. The CDR3 DNA reads TGTGCCAGCAGCAAAGAGGAGGGCCCTCCTCGGACCCCTCGGGGCAATCAGCCCCAGCATTTT. Translation: CASSKEEGPPRTPRGNQPQHF.

This chain uses TRBV6-5 with TRBJ1-5; 10 nucleotides line up with TRBD1. Germline assignment: CDR1 MNHEY and CDR2 SVGAGI. Trimming removed 5 bases from V and 6 bases from J; junction bases left unmatched: 4. The CDR3 consists of 14 residues. The CDR3 sequence: CASSPDRGSQPQHF. DNA of the CDR3: TGTGCCAGCAGTCCGGACAGGGGGAGTCAGCCCCAGCATTTT.

The rearrangement joins TRBV15 to TRBJ2-6; D might be TRBD1 (6 bases). Germline loops: CDR1 LNHNV, CDR2 YYDKDF (reference sequence). Deletions cut 0 bases from V and 2 bases from J, with 11 bases between. The CDR3 is 17 residues long. Written as DNA, the CDR3 is TGTGCCACCAGCAGAGATCCCGCAGGGGCTGGGGCCAACGTCCTGACTTTC. Translating it yields CATSRDPAGAGANVLTF. The full variable domain, rest sourced from reference TRBV15 and TRBJ2-6, is DAMVIQNPRYQVTQFGKPVTLSCSQTLNHNVMYWYQQKSSQAPKLLFHYYDKDFNNEADTPDNFQSRRPNTSFCFLDIRSPGLGDTAMYLCATSRDPAGAGANVLTFGAGSRLTVL.

The chain has TRBV24-1 and TRBJ2-7, with D possibly TRBD2 on 5 matching bases. V was shortened by 3 bases and J by 0 bases, with 8 bases between the two germline ends. The germline gives CDR1 KGHDR, CDR2 SFDVKD. This CDR3 contains 14 residues. The CDR3 bases are TGTGCCACCAGTGATGGAGGAATCTCCTACGAGCAGTACTTC. Translated: CATSDGGISYEQYF.

The genes are TRBV2 and TRBJ1-1; possible D gene TRBD1, 5 bases. Germline V CDR1 and CDR2: SNHLY, FYNNEI. Trimming shortened V by 5 bases and J by 2 bases, and 9 bases separated the two germline ends. The CDR3 length is 13 residues. The CDR3 region has the DNA TGTGCCAGCAGTATTGACAGAAACACTGAAGCTTTCTTT. This codes for CASSIDRNTEAFF.

The chain is built from TRBV5-1 and TRBJ1-2; maybe TRBD1 (6 bases). Germline V gives CDR1 SGHRS, CDR2 YFSETQ. CDR3 size: 16 residues. Trimming took off 5 bases at V and 0 bases at J, with 17 bases between the two ends. The CDR3 sequence: CASRPTPQGSNYGYTF. The CDR3 DNA follows: TGCGCCAGCAGACCCACCCCTCAGGGGTCTAACTATGGCTACACCTTC.